A single sample gave rise to the 32 T cell receptor beta chains below, sequenced in a study of blood T cell repertoires in COVID-19 (dated by TCRdb to 2020 to 2021). The receptor library was made with the immunoSEQ multiplex PCR assay. In its TCRdb copy, this immuneACCESS table keeps in-frame sequences only and misses some clones. Where compared with another copy, unresolved V genes explain less than half of these, and the others have no known cause. Recorded for this sample are 70,000 to 75,000 clones; more than 80% of them occurred a single time. The ten largest make up about 20% of the sample. Sequencing used peripheral blood. The origin of the receptors is a woman in her seventies with acute or convalescent COVID-19.

The chain combines TRBV29-1 with TRBJ1-2; D unclear. The CDR3 is 14 amino acids. The germline CDR1 and CDR2 sequences are SQVTM and ANQGSEA. V was cut by 6 bases and J by 4 bases, with 18 bases left in between. Written as DNA, the CDR3 is TGCAGCGTCAACCCGGGAGGAACTGTCTATGGCTACACCTTC. Residues: CSVNPGGTVYGYTF. Together with reference TRBV29-1 and TRBJ1-2, the CDR3 gives the full variable domain: SAVISQKPSRDICQRGTSLTIQCQVDSQVTMMFWYRQQPGQSLTLIATANQGSEATYESGFVIDKFPISRPNLTFSTLTVSNMSPEDSSIYLCSVNPGGTVYGYTFGSGTRLTVV.

The V gene is TRBV6-6, the J gene TRBJ1-5; D not certain. The V and J ends lost 7 bases and 0 bases respectively, with 7 bases between them. The CDR3 spans 13 residues. Germline values: CDR1 MNHNY, CDR2 SVGAGI (reference sequence). The CDR3 loop is CASKQVSNQPQHF. Written as DNA, the CDR3 is TGTGCCAGCAAGCAGGTTAGCAATCAGCCCCAGCATTTT.

The V and J genes are TRBV5-1 and TRBJ2-7; tentatively, D is TRBD2 (5 bases). V gave up 1 base and J gave up 4 bases, with 9 bases separating them. This CDR3 comprises 13 residues. CDR1 is SGHRS, CDR2 YFSETQ, per germline. Here the CDR3 DNA reads TGCGCCAGCAGCTTGACGGGGAATTACGAGCAGTACTTC. It yields the protein CASSLTGNYEQYF.

The V gene is TRBV27, the J gene TRBJ2-1, with 7 positions matching TRBD2. Germline loops: CDR1 MNHEY, CDR2 SMNVEV (reference sequence). The junction had 9 bases not matched to a gene; V was cut back by 4 bases and J by 6 bases. The CDR3 runs 15 residues. The CDR3 bases are TGTGCCAGCAGTTGGGACGGGAGGAGAGGCAATGAGCAGTTCTTC. This translates into CASSWDGRRGNEQFF.

The chain joins TRBV6-1 to TRBJ2-7; TRBD2 agrees at 10 bases. The CDR3 has 15 amino acids. Trimming took 0 bases from V and 7 from J; bases not matched to a gene: 6. Per germline, CDR1 MNHNS and CDR2 SASEGT. Here the CDR3 DNA reads TGTGCCAGCAGTGAAGCAGCGGGAGGGCCGGGGGAGCAGTACTTC. Translated, it gives CASSEAAGGPGEQYF.

The chain recombines TRBV3-1 (or the pseudogene TRBV3-2) with TRBJ1-1; D not certain. In germline, CDR1 is LGHDT, CDR2 YNNKEL (reference sequence). CDR3 size: 13 residues. Trimming shortened V by 0 bases and J by 10 bases, and 12 bases separated the two germline ends. DNA for the CDR3: TGTGCCAGCAGCCAAGATAGGAGGGTAGCAGCTTTCTTT. Its translation is CASSQDRRVAAFF.

The CDR3 DNA reads TGCGCCAGCAGCTTGGCCATTGGTGCTTCGGGGGGGCACGAGCAGTACTTC. Its protein is CASSLAIGASGGHEQYF. The chain employs TRBV5-1 and TRBJ2-7, with 8 bases identical to TRBD2. Trimming removed 0 bases from V and 5 bases from J; junction bases left unmatched: 13. This CDR3 comprises 17 residues. Germline assignment: CDR1 SGHRS and CDR2 YFSETQ.

The genes are TRBV6-4 and TRBJ2-7; the D is unclear. Germline V gene sequence: CDR1 MRHNA, CDR2 SNTAGT. This CDR3 spans 15 amino acids. Trimming took off 0 bases at V and 0 bases at J, with 9 bases between the two ends. CDR3 in DNA: TGTGCCAGCAGTGACTCGAGCGATAGCTCCTACGAGCAGTACTTC. As protein: CASSDSSDSSYEQYF.

The chain links TRBV9 to TRBJ2-7; 7 nucleotides align to TRBD2. V was pared by 0 bases and J by 2 bases, with 5 bases of the junction left unmatched. Germline CDR1 and CDR2: SGDLS and YYNGEE. The CDR3 length is 15 residues. The CDR3 DNA is TGTGCCAGCAGCGTAGCAGCAGCGGGACCCTACGAGCAGTACTTC. As protein: CASSVAAAGPYEQYF.

This rearrangement joins TRBV18 to TRBJ1-2; the D is unclear. The V and J ends lost 0 bases and 7 bases respectively, with 6 bases between them. Per the germline V gene, CDR1 is KGHSH and CDR2 is LQKENI. The CDR3 sequence is 12 residues long. CDR3 DNA sequence: TGTGCCAGCTCACCACCGGGGAGTGGCTACACCTTC. Protein sequence: CASSPPGSGYTF.

V usage is TRBV19 and J usage is TRBJ2-7, with 12 bases aligning to TRBD2. Germline V gene sequence: CDR1 LNHDA, CDR2 SQIVND (reference sequence). The CDR3 contains 15 residues. Germline trimming cut 5 bases from V and 5 bases from J; bases unmatched to any gene: 7. CDR3 sequence (DNA): TGTGCCAGTAGTTCTAGCGGGAGGGCCTCAAACGAGCAGTACTTC. This gives the protein CASSSSGRASNEQYF.

This chain connects TRBV5-5 to TRBJ1-5, with a weak D call TRBD1 (5 bases). The CDR3 extends over 16 amino acids. Trimming left V 0 bases short and J 4 bases short, with 14 bases between. The germline CDR1 and CDR2 sequences are SGHKS and YYEKEE (reference sequence). The DNA of the CDR3 is TGTGCCAGCAGCTTGGATGGAGGGGTTTGGAATCAGCCCCAGCATTTT. Translated: CASSLDGGVWNQPQHF.

This sequence joins TRBV10-1 and TRBJ1-3; no clear D. This CDR3 region has 14 residues. Trimming cost V 7 bases and J 0 bases, with 10 bases left between them. Germline V CDR1 and CDR2: WNHNN, SYGVQD (reference sequence). CDR3 nucleotide sequence: TGCGCCAGCACATCCGGGGACTCTGGAAACACCATATATTTT. It is translated as CASTSGDSGNTIYF.

This clone was found a few times. The V and J genes are TRBV5-8 and TRBJ1-5; TRBD1 agrees at 7 bases. With 0 bases clipped from V and 4 bases from J, the junction kept 7 bases outside the gene matches. Germline CDR1 is SGHTS and CDR2 is YDEGEE. This CDR3 is built from 16 residues. The CDR3 sequence is CASSLEQGLRNQPQHF. In DNA form, the CDR3 reads TGTGCCAGCAGCTTGGAACAGGGGCTGAGGAATCAGCCCCAGCATTTT.

J is TRBJ2-3 and V is TRBV28, with unresolved D. Germline values: CDR1 MDHEN, CDR2 SYDVKM. Trimming took 3 bases from V and 1 from J, leaving 8 bases between them. The CDR3 is 14 residues long. The CDR3 region is CASSFVAGTDTQYF. The CDR3 DNA reads TGTGCCAGCAGTTTTGTGGCCGGCACAGATACGCAGTATTTT.

J is TRBJ1-3 and V is TRBV5-1, with 8 bases lining up with TRBD1. J was trimmed by 3 bases and V by 4 bases; bases with no gene match: 3. CDR3 length equals 14 residues. Germline V gene lookup returns CDR1 SGHRS and CDR2 YFSETQ. The CDR3 protein is CASSPGGGGNTIYF. The DNA of the CDR3 is TGCGCCAGCAGCCCAGGGGGCGGTGGAAACACCATATATTTT.

The chain combines TRBV3-1 (or the pseudogene TRBV3-2) with TRBJ1-4, with TRBD1 matching over 9 bases. Unmatched junction bases numbered 7, after V lost 8 bases and J lost 0 bases. Germline loops: CDR1 LGHDT, CDR2 YNNKEL (reference sequence). The CDR3 loop spans 16 amino acids. For the CDR3, the DNA is TGTGCCAGCCGAAGGGGGACAGGGACAACTAATGAAAAACTGTTTTTT. This sequence encodes CASRRGTGTTNEKLFF.

The rearrangement joins TRBV13 to TRBJ1-5; D gene ambiguous. The CDR3 loop spans 14 amino acids. CDR1 and CDR2 (germline): PRHDT, FYEKMQ (reference sequence). With 0 bases removed from V and 4 bases from J, the gap between germline ends came to 7 bases. The CDR3 DNA reads as TGTGCCAGCAGCTTAGGGGAGAGGAATCAGCCCCAGCATTTT. As protein: CASSLGERNQPQHF.

The rearrangement uses TRBV4-1 and TRBJ2-1; 11 nucleotides align to TRBD2. CDR1 is MGHRA and CDR2 is YSYEKL in the germline V gene. This CDR3 is 19 amino acids long. With V trimmed by 2 bases and J by 7 bases, 16 bases remained unmatched. The CDR3 DNA follows: TGCGCCAGCAGCCAAAGGCCCCATCGTCTAGCGGGAGGAGATAATGAGCAGTTCTTC. Protein sequence: CASSQRPHRLAGGDNEQFF.

The chain has TRBV7-6 and TRBJ1-1; D perhaps matches TRBD1 (5 bases). V gave up 3 bases and J gave up 1 base, with 12 bases separating them. CDR1 SGHVS and CDR2 FNYEAQ come from the germline V gene. The CDR3 has 15 amino acids. This chain's CDR3 is CASSFFPTANTEAFF. CDR3 bases: TGTGCCAGCAGCTTCTTTCCGACAGCGAACACTGAAGCTTTCTTT.

The chain uses TRBV7-9 and TRBJ2-7; 8 positions match TRBD1. From germline, CDR1 is SEHNR and CDR2 FQNEAQ (reference sequence). V lost 6 bases and J lost 5; bases outside the gene matches: 6. The CDR3 is 13 residues long. The CDR3 here is CASRGQGANEQYF. DNA of the CDR3: TGTGCCAGCAGGGGGCAGGGGGCGAACGAGCAGTACTTC.

As DNA, the CDR3 is TGTGCCAGCAGTCCGACTGTCCCCTACGAGCAGTACTTC. It specifies CASSPTVPYEQYF. V is TRBV6-5 and J is TRBJ2-7; D call uncertain. Germline assignment: CDR1 MNHEY and CDR2 SVGAGI. This CDR3 is 13 amino acids long. V shed 5 bases and J shed 2 bases, with 10 bases lying between them.

The chain carries TRBV15 and TRBJ2-5; 7 bases are shared with TRBD1. Trimming took 6 bases from V and 5 from J; bases not matched to a gene: 3. The CDR3 contains 12 residues. CDR1 is LNHNV, CDR2 YYDKDF, per germline (reference sequence). The DNA of the CDR3 is TGTGCCACCAGGGGACAGTTGGAGACCCAGTACTTC. Translating gives CATRGQLETQYF.

This chain connects TRBV5-4 to TRBJ2-7; weak D call: TRBD2 (5 bases). The V and J ends lost 7 bases and 2 bases respectively, with 19 bases between them. CDR3 size: 15 residues. The V gene's germline CDR1 is SGHNT and CDR2 YYREEE (reference sequence). In DNA, the CDR3 is TGTGCCAGCGGACGAATTAGCGCGGAAGCCTACGAGCAGTACTTC. Translating gives CASGRISAEAYEQYF.

J is TRBJ2-7 and V is TRBV7-2, with TRBD2 identical over 8 bases. After removal of 5 bases from V and 0 bases from J, the junction contained 6 bases not matched to a gene. CDR3 length equals 15 residues. Germline lookup yields CDR1 SGHTA and CDR2 FQGNSA. The CDR3 DNA reads as TGTGCCAGCAGCCCGAGACTAGCGACCTCCTACGAGCAGTACTTC. It translates to CASSPRLATSYEQYF.

The genes are TRBV6-1 and TRBJ1-1, with 8 bases lining up with TRBD1. V was clipped by 2 bases and J by 2 bases; unmatched bases: 7. There are 16 residues in the CDR3. Germline assignment: CDR1 MNHNS and CDR2 SASEGT. The CDR3 loop is CASSENRDRRNTEAFF. The CDR3 DNA reads as TGTGCCAGCAGTGAAAACCGGGACAGGAGAAACACTGAAGCTTTCTTT.

The chain couples TRBV28 to TRBJ1-1, with no clear D. Trimming took off 4 bases at V and 13 bases at J, with 13 bases between the two ends. From germline, CDR1 is MDHEN and CDR2 SYDVKM. The CDR3 covers 11 residues. CDR3 region: CASSSPGRVFF. The DNA of the CDR3 is TGTGCCAGCAGTTCCCCCGGGCGGGTTTTCTTT.

The V call is TRBV18, the J call TRBJ1-4; D perhaps matches TRBD1 (5 bases). Germline assignment: CDR1 KGHSH and CDR2 LQKENI. CDR3 length: 16 amino acids. Deletions cut 3 bases from V and 8 bases from J, with 19 bases between. The CDR3 is CASSPSTDTGGEKLFF. CDR3 coding DNA: TGTGCCAGCTCACCCTCGACCGACACTGGGGGGGAAAAACTGTTTTTT.

This chain connects TRBV10-3 to TRBJ2-7; TRBD2 matches 15 bases. CDR1 is ENHRY, CDR2 SYGVKD, per germline. The ends lost 1 base at V and 6 bases at J; junction bases unmatched: 1. CDR3 length equals 15 residues. The CDR3 spells CAISEWGLAGGEQYF. CDR3 coding DNA: TGTGCCATCAGTGAGTGGGGACTAGCGGGAGGCGAGCAGTACTTC.

The chain has TRBV11-1 and TRBJ2-3; D gene ambiguous. Trimming shortened V by 1 base and J by 6 bases, and 5 bases separated the two germline ends. The CDR3 is made up of 12 amino acids. Germline-derived CDR1 and CDR2 are SGHAT and FQDESV (reference sequence). The CDR3 loop is CASSLGADTQYF. For the CDR3, the DNA is TGTGCCAGCAGCTTAGGAGCTGATACGCAGTATTTT. Filled out from reference TRBV11-1 and TRBJ2-3, the complete variable domain reads EAEVAQSPRYKITEKSQAVAFWCDPISGHATLYWYRQILGQGPELLVQFQDESVVDDSQLPKDRFSAERLKGVDSTLKIQPAELGDSAMYLCASSLGADTQYFGPGTRLTVL.

This clone has just one count. The J gene is TRBJ2-1, the V gene TRBV5-1, with TRBD2 matching 9 bases. The germline CDR1 and CDR2 sequences are SGHRS and YFSETQ. V lost 7 bases and J lost 7; bases outside the gene matches: 24. This CDR3 contains 19 residues. The CDR3 bases are TGCGCCAGCCGAGGGGTGGGTAGCGGGAGTAGTAATATTAGGAATGAGCAGTTCTTC. Amino acids: CASRGVGSGSSNIRNEQFF.

V usage is TRBV4-1 and J usage is TRBJ2-1; 11 bases agree with TRBD2. The CDR3 runs 17 residues. From germline, CDR1 is MGHRA and CDR2 YSYEKL. V was pared by 1 base and J by 9 bases, with 11 bases of the junction left unmatched. The DNA of the CDR3 is TGCGCCAGCAGCCAAGCTGTAGCGGGAGGGCCATTGAGTGAGCAGTTCTTC. Translating it yields CASSQAVAGGPLSEQFF.